This entry is about one T cell receptor (beta chain). Its antigen is undetermined. Germline V lookup: CDR1 SGHTA, CDR2 FQGNSA. Trimming removed 4 bases at V and 0 bases at J, with 11 bases between. This CDR3 has 15 amino acids. This record comes from a study of T-cell reconstitution after alpha-beta-depleted transplantation in children. Unique molecular identifiers tagged the TCRbeta library. Using its own MiXCR run on the PCR reads, TCRdb lists one record per CDR3 protein. The sample includes about 200,000 distinct CDR3 sequences, about a sixth of them seen just once. Study-wide results and caveats: The study reportedly traced alpha-beta T cells about two months after transplant to several hundred expanded graft clones. Once a year had passed after transplant, T-cell counts and diversity came mostly from newly produced T cells. Elevated TCRbeta diversity at day 60 was traced, in some patients, to surviving recipient T cells and thymic progenitors.

This sequence originates from a male patient between 2 and 15 years old who had a stem cell transplant for acute lymphoblastic leukemia, so the T cells may come from the graft donor. The rearrangement joins TRBV7-2 to TRBJ2-3; D is unclear. Sequenced material: PBMCs, mostly from graft donor cells, taken 360 days after TCRalphabeta/CD19-depleted stem cell transplant. CDR3 region: CASSSDPVSTDTQYF. The CDR3 DNA follows: TGTGCCAGCAGCTCCGACCCTGTCAGCACAGATACGCAGTATTTT.